The present T cell receptor (beta chain) was sequenced within a study of CD8+ T cells in alopecia areata. About the research overall: Treatment ran 6 to 18 months, with 6 months of follow-up afterward.

The germline V gene has CDR1 SGHRS and CDR2 YFSETQ. Trimming removed 4 bases from V and 4 bases from J, with 9 bases in between. CDR3 size: 13 residues. The treatment here: oral pan-JAK inhibitor, 5-10 mg twice daily. RNA extraction was followed by reverse transcription into cDNA, which acted as the sequencing template. Produced via immunoSEQ multiplex PCR; TCRdb's table is partial and in-frame only. The sample carries about 190,000 clones, around 64% recorded once. This rearrangement joins TRBV5-1 to TRBJ1-5; no firm D call. The sequence derives from a human donor with alopecia areata. This sample comprised CD4+ T cells sorted from blood, obtained between weeks 49 and 50, from a patient treated with tofacitinib. CDR3 sequence reads: CASSLEQNQPQHF. CDR3 sequence (DNA): TGCGCCAGCAGCCTCGAACAGAATCAGCCCCAGCATTTT.